These T cell receptor beta chains were read from a single sample in a study of response to subunit inactivated influenza vaccine. MiXCR was run by TCRdb on the RT-PCR reads, yielding one entry per CDR3 protein. The top ten hold 7.5% to 8% of the sample, which has hundreds of thousands of distinct CDR3 sequences, around 13% seen once. This sample comprised PBMCs from blood, obtained 14 to 15 days before vaccination. Every receptor here comes from a man aged 50 to 59 who received an inactivated influenza vaccine. Both conserved end residues are trimmed from each CDR3. Each record gives: V gene, CDR3 protein.

TRBV4-1,ASSQVQYTNYGYT
TRBV20-1,SATAGSGTLNEQY
TRBV6-1,ASSERTGSFYEQY
TRBV7-2,ASSSRGHFEAF
TRBV7-9,ASSPRKAGELF
TRBV20-1,SARDPGSPLH
TRBV11-2,ASSLLRDSTGELF
TRBV20-1,SARRAGTSKNIQY
TRBV7-9,ASSIRGDLNTEAF
TRBV6-2/TRBV6-3,ASSSMDGNQPQH
TRBV4-2,ASSQQGPFYNEQF
TRBV9,ASRAPVNNEQF
TRBV7-2,ASSPGWAYGYT
TRBV14,ASSQGWGSPLH
TRBV6-2/TRBV6-3,ASSYGGWGGSASGANVLT
TRBV6-1,ASTFQGQGSPLH
TRBV29-1,SFMVSLGGPLT
TRBV18,ASSPGGLDTDTQY
TRBV7-8,ASSSPRDRDDEQY
TRBV29-1,SVEAVTNTGELF
TRBV9,ASSGIWDARSRELF
TRBV20-1,SARDEVGVWNEQY
TRBV7-8,ASSRSGGKF
TRBV24-1,ATSDPGRGYT
TRBV12-3/TRBV12-4,ASSFGQGLSYEQY
TRBV7-6,ASSSLLPGDTQY
TRBV12-3/TRBV12-4,ASSWGQGARTDTQY
TRBV12-3/TRBV12-4,ASRRTVEKLF
TRBV10-3,AISDYRGGGQPQH
TRBV20-1,SINIGAVNSPLH
TRBV28,ASNLRGWGLTNTEAF
TRBV20-1,SAPAAAGVKEQY
TRBV7-2,ASSLVGTRRNTGELF
TRBV10-3,AIGGTSTDTQY
TRBV6-5,ASSYRPTASIH
TRBV5-1,ASSLSGGSYNEQF
TRBV5-1,ASGLAGGVTDTQY
TRBV20-1,SARGAPHSYEQY
TRBV3-1,ASSQGGTFNNEQF
TRBV7-9,ASSLDQGAFYGYT
TRBV20-1,SAPPWTSGRAETQY
TRBV7-2,ASSLGRGGADTQY
TRBV12-3/TRBV12-4,ATGIAGRQETQY
TRBV24-1,ATSDLRSGATQY
TRBV11-2,ASSPGASQSYEQY
TRBV7-2,ASSMGSSSYNEQF
TRBV3-1,ASSQDTWAASYNEQF
TRBV2,ASSETTSSPYEQY
TRBV5-1,ASSGGGGRQETQY
TRBV12-3/TRBV12-4,ASRLPPGPTEAF
TRBV9,ASSVGSFSYEQY
TRBV12-3/TRBV12-4,ASSTRARNTGELF
TRBV5-6,ASSLVDSNYGYT
TRBV20-1,SASTVRGGEQY
TRBV6-1,ASSEALSDGYT
TRBV20-1,SATGLAAIQNEQF